Shown below are 3 T cell receptor beta chains from a single sample sequenced in a study of T cell responses to AZD1222 COVID-19 vaccine. The assay was immunoSEQ multiplex PCR, and TCRdb's table has in-frame clones only and misses some. The sample contains about 120,000 clones, 85% to 90% of which appear only once. The starting material was peripheral blood, obtained on day 0 of AZD1222 vaccination. All receptors come from an adult in good health.

The V gene is TRBV2, the J gene TRBJ2-2, with 9 bases lining up with TRBD1. The CDR3 has 18 residues. Germline V gene sequence: CDR1 SNHLY, CDR2 FYNNEI. V lost 6 bases, J lost 0 bases, and 11 bases stayed unmatched. CDR3 in amino acids: CASRVRDRVFANTGELFF. The CDR3 coding sequence is TGTGCCAGCAGGGTCCGGGACAGGGTCTTCGCGAACACCGGGGAGCTGTTTTTT.

The chain is built from TRBV6-5 and TRBJ2-1; the match to TRBD1 covers 7 bases. V dropped 0 bases and J dropped 4; count of bases not matched to a gene: 3. Germline CDR1 and CDR2: MNHEY and SVGAGI. The CDR3 has 15 amino acids. DNA of the CDR3: TGTGCCAGCAGTTACTCCGGGACAGAGTACAATGAGCAGTTCTTC. Its protein is CASSYSGTEYNEQFF.

This clone showed up just a few times. The chain has TRBV29-1 and TRBJ2-7; 9 nucleotides agree with TRBD1. The CDR3 extends over 13 amino acids. J gave up 0 bases and V 4 bases, and 1 base lay outside the gene matches. CDR1 is SQVTM and CDR2 is ANQGSEA in the germline V gene. This CDR3 reads CSVADRGSYEQYF. The CDR3 nucleotides read TGCAGCGTTGCGGACAGGGGCTCCTACGAGCAGTACTTC.